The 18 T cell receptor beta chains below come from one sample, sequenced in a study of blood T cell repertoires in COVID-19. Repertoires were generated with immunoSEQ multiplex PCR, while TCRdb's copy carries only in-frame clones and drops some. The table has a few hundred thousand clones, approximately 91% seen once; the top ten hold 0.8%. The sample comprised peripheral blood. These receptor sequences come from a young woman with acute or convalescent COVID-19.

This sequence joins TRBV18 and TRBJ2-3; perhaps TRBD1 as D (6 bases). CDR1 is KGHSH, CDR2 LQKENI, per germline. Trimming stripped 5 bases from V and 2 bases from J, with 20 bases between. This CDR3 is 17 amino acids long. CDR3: CASSALGTSKLTDTQYF. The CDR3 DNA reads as TGTGCCAGCTCAGCACTGGGGACAAGCAAACTCACAGATACGCAGTATTTT.

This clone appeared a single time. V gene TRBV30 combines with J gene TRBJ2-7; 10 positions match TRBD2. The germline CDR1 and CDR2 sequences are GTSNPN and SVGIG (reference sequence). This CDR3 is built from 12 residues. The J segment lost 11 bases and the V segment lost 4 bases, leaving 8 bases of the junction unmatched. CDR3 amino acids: CAWTSGSPLKYF. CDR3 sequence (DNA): TGTGCCTGGACTAGCGGGAGTCCCTTGAAGTACTTC.

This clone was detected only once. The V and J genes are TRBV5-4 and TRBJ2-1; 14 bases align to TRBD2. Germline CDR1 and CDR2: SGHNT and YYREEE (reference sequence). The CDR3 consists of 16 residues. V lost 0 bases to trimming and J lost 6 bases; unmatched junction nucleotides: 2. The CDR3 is CASSLGGLAGVNEQFF. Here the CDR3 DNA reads TGTGCCAGCAGCTTGGGGGGACTAGCGGGAGTCAATGAGCAGTTCTTC.

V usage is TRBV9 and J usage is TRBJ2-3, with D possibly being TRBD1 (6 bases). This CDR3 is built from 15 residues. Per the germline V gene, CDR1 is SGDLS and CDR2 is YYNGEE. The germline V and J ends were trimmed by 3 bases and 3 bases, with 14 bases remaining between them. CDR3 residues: CASSARGLGTDTQYF. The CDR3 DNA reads TGTGCCAGCAGCGCCAGGGGCCTCGGAACAGATACGCAGTATTTT.

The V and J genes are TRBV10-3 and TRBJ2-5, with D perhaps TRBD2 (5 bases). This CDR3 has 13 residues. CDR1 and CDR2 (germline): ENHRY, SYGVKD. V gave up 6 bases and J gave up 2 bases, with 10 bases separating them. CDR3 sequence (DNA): TGTGCCATCAGGAGGGCGGATCAAGAGACCCAGTACTTC. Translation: CAIRRADQETQYF.

CDR3 DNA: TGTGCCAGCAGCTTGGGAGGGACAGGGATCCGGTATGGCTACACCTTC. Amino acids: CASSLGGTGIRYGYTF. The V and J genes are TRBV5-6 and TRBJ1-2; 9 bases fit TRBD1. V trimming: 0 bases; J trimming: 5 bases; junction bases outside the gene matches: 8. Germline V gives CDR1 SGHDT, CDR2 YYEEEE. The CDR3 totals 16 residues. The full variable domain, completed using reference TRBV5-6 and TRBJ1-2, is DAGVTQSPTHLIKTRGQQVTLRCSPKSGHDTVSWYQQALGQGPQFIFQYYEEEERQRGNFPDRFSGHQFPNYSSELNVNALLLGDSALYLCASSLGGTGIRYGYTFGSGTRLTVV.

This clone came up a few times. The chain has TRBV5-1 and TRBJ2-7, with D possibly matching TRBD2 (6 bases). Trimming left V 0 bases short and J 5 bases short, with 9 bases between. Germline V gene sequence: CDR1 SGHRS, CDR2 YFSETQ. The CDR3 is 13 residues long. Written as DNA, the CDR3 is TGCGCCAGCAGCTTGGGGGACTTGCACGAGCAGTACTTC. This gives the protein CASSLGDLHEQYF.

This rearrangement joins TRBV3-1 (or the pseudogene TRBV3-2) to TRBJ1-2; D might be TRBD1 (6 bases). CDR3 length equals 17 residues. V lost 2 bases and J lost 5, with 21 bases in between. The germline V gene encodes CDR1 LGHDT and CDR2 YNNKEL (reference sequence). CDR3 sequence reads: CASSQPGHPRFKYGYTF. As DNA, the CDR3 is TGTGCCAGCAGCCAACCGGGACACCCCCGGTTTAAATATGGCTACACCTTC.

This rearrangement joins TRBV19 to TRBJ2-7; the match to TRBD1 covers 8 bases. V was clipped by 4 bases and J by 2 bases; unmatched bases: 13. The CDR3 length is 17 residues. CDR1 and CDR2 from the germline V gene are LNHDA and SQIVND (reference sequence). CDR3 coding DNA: TGTGCCAGTAGTAAAAAAACCGGGACAGGCAGACCCTACGAGCAGTACTTC. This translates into CASSKKTGTGRPYEQYF. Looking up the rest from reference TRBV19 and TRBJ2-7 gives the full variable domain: DGGITQSPKYLFRKEGQNVTLSCEQNLNHDAMYWYRQDPGQGLRLIYYSQIVNDFQKGDIAEGYSVSREKKESFPLTVTSAQKNPTAFYLCASSKKTGTGRPYEQYFGPGTRLTVT.

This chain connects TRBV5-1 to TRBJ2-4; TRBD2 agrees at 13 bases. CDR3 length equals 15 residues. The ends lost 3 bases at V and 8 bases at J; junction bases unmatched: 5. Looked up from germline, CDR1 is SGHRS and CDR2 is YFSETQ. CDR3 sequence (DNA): TGCGCCAGCAGCTGGGCTACTAGCGGGAGGGACATTCAGTACTTC. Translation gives CASSWATSGRDIQYF.

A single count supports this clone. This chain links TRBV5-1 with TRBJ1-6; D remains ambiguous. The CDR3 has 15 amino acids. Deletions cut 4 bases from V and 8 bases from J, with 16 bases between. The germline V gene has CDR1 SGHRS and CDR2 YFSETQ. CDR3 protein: CASSPEGNGDSPLHF. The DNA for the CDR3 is TGCGCCAGCAGCCCGGAGGGTAATGGAGATTCACCCCTCCACTTT.

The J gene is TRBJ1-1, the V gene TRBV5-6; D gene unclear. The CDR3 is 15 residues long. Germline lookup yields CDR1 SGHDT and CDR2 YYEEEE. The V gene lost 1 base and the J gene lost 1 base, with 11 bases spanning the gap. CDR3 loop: CASSLLTLRNTEAFF. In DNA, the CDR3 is TGTGCCAGCAGCTTGTTGACTCTGAGGAACACTGAAGCTTTCTTT.

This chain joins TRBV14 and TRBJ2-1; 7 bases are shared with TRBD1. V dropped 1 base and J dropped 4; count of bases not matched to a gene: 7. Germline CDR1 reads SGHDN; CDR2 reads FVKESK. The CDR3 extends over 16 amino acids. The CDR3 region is CASSQVGGFQYNEQFF. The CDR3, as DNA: TGTGCCAGCAGCCAAGTAGGGGGCTTCCAATACAATGAGCAGTTCTTC.

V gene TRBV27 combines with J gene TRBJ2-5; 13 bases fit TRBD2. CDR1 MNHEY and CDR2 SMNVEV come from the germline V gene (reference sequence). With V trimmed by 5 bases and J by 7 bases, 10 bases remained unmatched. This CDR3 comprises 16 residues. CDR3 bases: TGTGCCAGCAGTGAGGGGACTAGCGGGGCCACTGGGACCCAGTACTTC. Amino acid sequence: CASSEGTSGATGTQYF.

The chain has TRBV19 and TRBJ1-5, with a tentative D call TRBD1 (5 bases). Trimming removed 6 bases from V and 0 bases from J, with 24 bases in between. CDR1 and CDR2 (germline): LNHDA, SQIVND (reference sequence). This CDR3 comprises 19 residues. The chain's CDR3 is CASRKMGGKDGFSNQPQHF. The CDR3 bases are TGTGCCAGTAGGAAAATGGGGGGAAAGGATGGCTTTAGCAATCAGCCCCAGCATTTT.

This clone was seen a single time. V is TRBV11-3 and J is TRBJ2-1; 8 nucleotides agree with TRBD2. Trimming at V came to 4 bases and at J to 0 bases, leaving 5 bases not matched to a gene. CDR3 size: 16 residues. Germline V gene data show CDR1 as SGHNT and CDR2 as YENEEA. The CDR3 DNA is TGTGCCAGCAGCTCTATAGCGGGACGCTCCTACAATGAGCAGTTCTTC. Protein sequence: CASSSIAGRSYNEQFF.

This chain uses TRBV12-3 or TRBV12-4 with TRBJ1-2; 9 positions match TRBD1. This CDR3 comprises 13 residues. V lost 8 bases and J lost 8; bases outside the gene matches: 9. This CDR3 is CASGTQGADGYTF. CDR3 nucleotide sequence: TGTGCCAGCGGGACACAGGGGGCGGACGGCTACACCTTC.

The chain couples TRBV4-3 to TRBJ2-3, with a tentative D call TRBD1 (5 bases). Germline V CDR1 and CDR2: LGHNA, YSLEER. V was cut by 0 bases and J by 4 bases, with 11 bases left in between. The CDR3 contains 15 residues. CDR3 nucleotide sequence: TGCGCCAGCAGCCAAGACAGGGTTGGTTCAGATACGCAGTATTTT. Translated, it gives CASSQDRVGSDTQYF.